Listed below are T cell receptor beta chains from one sample, sequenced in a study of T cell responses to AZD1222 COVID-19 vaccine. Assay used: immunoSEQ multiplex PCR; TCRdb lists only in-frame clones, some missing. The data contain some 150,000 clones, approximately 87% of them singletons. The sequenced sample was peripheral blood, obtained 28 days after the second AZD1222 dose. Every receptor here comes from an adult who received the AZD1222 COVID-19 vaccine. The CDR3 runs from the conserved cysteine through the conserved F or W. A D gene is named only where the DNA matches it firmly. The size field is filled for only some rows; it gives once, few, many or a size class.

TRBJ2-5,NA,NA,TRBV4-3,TGCGCCAGCAGCCAAGGGATCGGGGAGACCCAGTACTTC,CASSQGIGETQYF
TRBJ2-3,NA,TRBD1,TRBV5-4,TGTGCCAGCAGCCAGGACAGGCGCACAGATACGCAGTATTTT,CASSQDRRTDTQYF
TRBJ2-5,NA,NA,TRBV6-6,TGTGCCAGCAGTTCCAGGGGGGCGGAAGAGACCCAGTACTTC,CASSSRGAEETQYF
TRBJ1-3,once,NA,TRBV6-5,TGTGCCAGCAGAAGACTCGCTCTCTCTGGAAACACCATATATTTT,CASRRLALSGNTIYF
TRBJ2-1,few,TRBD2,TRBV20-1,TGCGGACTAGCGTCTTACAATGAGCAGTTCTTC,CGLASYNEQFF
TRBJ1-5,NA,NA,TRBV18,TGTGCCAGCCAGGACAGCAATAGCAATCAGCCCCAGCATTTT,CASQDSNSNQPQHF
TRBJ2-1,NA,NA,TRBV27,TGTGCCAGCAGTTTAAATGGGGATGAGCAGTTCTTC,CASSLNGDEQFF
TRBJ1-2,NA,TRBD1,TRBV6-6,TGTGCCAGCAGTTTCGGGACAGCTAACTATGGCTACACCTTC,CASSFGTANYGYTF
TRBJ2-5,NA,TRBD2,TRBV7-8,TGTGCCAGCAGCCACGCCCGCGGGGGGGTATTAAAGACCCAGTACTTC,CASSHARGGVLKTQYF
TRBJ2-3,NA,NA,TRBV7-9,TGTGCCAGCAGCTACCGGGGGCAATCCTATACGCAGTATTTT,CASSYRGQSYTQYF
TRBJ1-2,NA,TRBD1,TRBV2,TGTGCCAGCAGTAACCCGGACAGGGGACTATCTGGTTTCTGGGGCTACACCTTC,CASSNPDRGLSGFWGYTF
TRBJ2-7,NA,NA,TRBV5-4,TGTGCCAGCAGCTTGGATGCGGGTACAAACTACGAGCAGTACTTC,CASSLDAGTNYEQYF
TRBJ1-5,few,NA,TRBV5-1,TGCGCCAGCAGCCTGGGGACGGCAAGCAATCAGCCCCAGCATTTT,CASSLGTASNQPQHF
TRBJ1-3,NA,NA,TRBV5-6,TGTGCCAGCAGCTTGAATCTAAACACCATATATTTT,CASSLNLNTIYF
TRBJ2-1,NA,NA,TRBV12-5,TGTGCTAGTGGTCAGGGGGGGGATGAGCAGTTCTTC,CASGQGGDEQFF
TRBJ1-4,once,NA,TRBV15,TGTGCCACCAGCAGTGACGCCGGGGGAGTAAATGAAAAACTGTTTTTT,CATSSDAGGVNEKLFF
TRBJ2-3,NA,NA,TRBV2,TGTGCCAGCAGTAGACGGGGGAGACCCCTGACGCAGTATTTT,CASSRRGRPLTQYF
TRBJ1-3,NA,NA,TRBV25-1,TGTGCCAGCAGTTCAAGCAGGTCGTCCGGAAACACCATATATTTT,CASSSSRSSGNTIYF
TRBJ1-4,NA,NA,TRBV12-5,TGTGCTAGTGGCCTGGACCCTCCGGGACTGTTTTTT,CASGLDPPGLFF
TRBJ1-2,NA,NA,TRBV6-5,TGTGCCAGCAACCGCTCACGGGGGGCGAGGCATGGCTACACCTTC,CASNRSRGARHGYTF
TRBJ2-5,NA,NA,TRBV5-1,TGCGCCAGCAGCTTGACTGAGACCCAGTACTTC,CASSLTETQYF
TRBJ1-2,NA,NA,TRBV5-3,TGTGCCAGAAGCCCCCGGGGTGGCTATGGCTACACCTTC,CARSPRGGYGYTF
TRBJ2-1,NA,NA,TRBV15,TGTGCCACCAGCAGAGATGAGCCAGCTTCGGTCGATGAGCAGTTCTTC,CATSRDEPASVDEQFF
TRBJ1-2,NA,NA,TRBV27,TGTGCCAGCAGTTTAGCCCTCGGCGGACACTATGGCTACACCTTC,CASSLALGGHYGYTF
TRBJ2-1,NA,NA,TRBV7-9,TGTGCCAGCAGCTTGGAAAATGAGCAGTTCTTC,CASSLENEQFF
TRBJ1-2,NA,TRBD1,TRBV18,TGTGCCAGCTCACCCGAGGGACAGGGTTTGTCAGGCTACACCTTC,CASSPEGQGLSGYTF
TRBJ1-5,once,TRBD1,TRBV20-1,TGCAGTGCTAGTCCGCGCGGGACAGGGGGTTTCGGCAATCAGCCCCAGCATTTT,CSASPRGTGGFGNQPQHF
TRBJ1-3,few,TRBD1,TRBV28,TGTGCCAGCAGCGGGGACAGCCAGATCTCTGGAAACACCATATATTTT,CASSGDSQISGNTIYF
TRBJ1-5,NA,NA,TRBV15,TGTGCCACCAGCTCCGTAGGGGGTTTTCAGCCCCAGCATTTT,CATSSVGGFQPQHF
TRBJ2-3,NA,TRBD1,TRBV5-6,TGTGCCAGCAGCCTGGACAGGGGGCGCGTAAATACGCAGTATTTT,CASSLDRGRVNTQYF
TRBJ1-1,NA,NA,TRBV4-1,TGCGCCAGCAGCCAAGCGGCGGGGACAATGAACACTGAAGCTTTCTTT,CASSQAAGTMNTEAFF
TRBJ1-2,NA,NA,TRBV20-1,TGCAGTGCTAGACAGAACTATGGCTACACCTTC,CSARQNYGYTF
TRBJ2-1,NA,NA,TRBV5-1,TGCGCCAGCAGCTTGTCTAGTATCAATGAGCAGTTCTTC,CASSLSSINEQFF
TRBJ1-1,NA,NA,TRBV14,TGTGCCAGCAGCCAGATCGCAGGGAATGAAGCTTTCTTT,CASSQIAGNEAFF
TRBJ2-5,NA,TRBD2,TRBV4-3,TGCGCCAGCAGCCAAGACCCAGCGGGGGGCTCCCAAGAGACCCAGTACTTC,CASSQDPAGGSQETQYF
TRBJ2-3,NA,NA,TRBV9,TGTGCCAGCAGCGAGAAGAGGGGGAACACAGATACGCAGTATTTT,CASSEKRGNTDTQYF
TRBJ1-1,once,TRBD1,TRBV30,TGTGCCTGGCTGACAGGGCATGGGGACACTGAAGCTTTCTTT,CAWLTGHGDTEAFF
TRBJ2-7,NA,NA,TRBV27,TGTGCCAGCAGTTCCCAACTAAGCGAGCAGTACTTC,CASSSQLSEQYF